This T cell receptor beta chain was recovered during a study of blood T cell repertoires in COVID-19. Study summary: Collection of acute and convalescent COVID-19 samples took place in the United States, Italy and Spain. T cells, B-cell-depleted T cells, or PBMCs supplied cDNA or gDNA.

This CDR3 contains 11 residues. The V end was cut by 4 bases, the J end by 6 bases, with 3 bases between. In germline, CDR1 is KGHDR, CDR2 SFDVKD. Methods used by the authors: From reference gene primer amplification, estimates of nucleated cell counts were derived. Clones were read by immunoSEQ multiplex PCR, and TCRdb kept only the in-frame ones, dropping some. That table supplies the V and J calls and clone size; D and trimming were determined from the DNA. There are about 190,000 clones in the sample; about 85% occur only once, and around 23% lies in the top ten. Which cohort a participant joined came from the clinical history participants gave.

The receptor was derived from a woman in her thirties or forties in a cohort exposed to, infected with or recovered from COVID-19 (not recorded which). The chain couples TRBV24-1 to TRBJ2-1; D is ambiguous. Specimen: PBMCs or T cells enriched from blood (not recorded which). The CDR3 region is CATSESNEQFF. The CDR3 nucleotides read TGTGCCACCAGTGAGAGCAATGAGCAGTTCTTC.